The 4 T cell receptor beta chains below all came from one sample that was sequenced in a study of T cells in Graves' hyperthyroidism and ophthalmopathy. Template material for amplifying TCR beta CDR3 regions consisted of RNA transcripts. Primed by the HTBI set, a first-round RT-PCR was run on the TCR CDR3. TCRdb used MiXCR to reprocess the multiplex PCR reads, holding one entry per CDR3 protein. Found here are about 410,000 distinct CDR3 sequences, about 15% of them singletons; the top ten hold around 19%. Source material: blood. These receptors were taken from a woman aged 25-40 years with Graves' ophthalmopathy.

This clonotype was recorded many times. The rearrangement joins TRBV12-3 or TRBV12-4 to TRBJ2-2; D may be TRBD1 (5 bases). This CDR3 is 14 amino acids long. V lost 5 bases and J 2 bases, leaving 9 bases between the germline ends. The CDR3 loop reads CASSTGHNTGELFF. The CDR3 nucleotides read TGTGCCAGCAGTACCGGACACAACACCGGGGAGCTGTTTTTT.

This clonotype has ten or more counts. The genes are TRBV3-1 and TRBJ2-1; 11 nucleotides agree with TRBD2. Trimming removed 4 bases from V and 6 bases from J; junction bases left unmatched: 8. CDR1 is LGHDT and CDR2 is YNNKEL in the germline V gene (reference sequence). CDR3 length equals 16 residues. The CDR3 DNA reads TGTGCCAGCAGCCGAGATAGCGGGGGGGCCCTCAATGAGCAGTTCTTC. This encodes CASSRDSGGALNEQFF.

Regarding this clonotype: This may stem from a read error, because a much larger clone lies one nucleotide away. The chain uses TRBV6-6 and TRBJ1-1; TRBD1 agrees at 7 bases. Germline CDR1 is MNHNY and CDR2 is SVGAGI (reference sequence). V lost 0 bases and J lost 1; bases outside the gene matches: 11. This CDR3 contains 18 residues. In DNA form, the CDR3 reads TGTGCCAGCAGTTACTCGATTAAGGGGGCGTCGACGAACACTGAAGCTTTCTTT. This codes for CASSYSIKGASTNTEAFF.

This clonotype was recorded at least ten times. The chain links TRBV3-1 to TRBJ2-3; D is ambiguous. V lost 0 bases, J lost 2 bases, and 6 bases lay in between. Germline V gene data show CDR1 as LGHDT and CDR2 as YNNKEL (reference sequence). The CDR3 spans 14 residues. CDR3 nucleotides: TGTGCCAGCAGCCAAGAATGGTCCACAGATACGCAGTATTTT. Translated, it gives CASSQEWSTDTQYF.